The entry below gives a single T cell receptor beta chain sequence along with its context. Its target is not known. Cells designated naive CD8 were CD45RO-negative and were positively selected for CCR7, with terminally differentiated effector memory CD45RA+ cells excluded. Those who donated, Caucasian adults without exception, all lived in Nashville, Tennessee. The sample comes from a study of shared clonotypes between healthy human individuals. Whole-study results and caveats: Among several donors, about 5% of naive CD4 clonotypes were found in common. It was the non-shared clonotypes that had lower generation probabilities than clonotypes shared by all four donors.

Deep-level running was used for the assay. Sequencing used immunoSEQ multiplex PCR; TCRdb keeps in-frame clones, though not all of them. The table lists roughly 600,000 clones, 98% of them singletons. Per the germline V gene, CDR1 is MNHEY and CDR2 is SMNVEV (reference sequence). The CDR3 totals 15 residues. With 2 bases removed from V and 0 bases from J, the gap between germline ends came to 10 bases. This sequence joins TRBV27 and TRBJ2-5; D unclear. The TCR sequence derives from a man younger than 45 in good health. The specimen was naive CD8+ T cells sorted from blood. This chain's CDR3 is CASSLRQAYQETQYF. Written as DNA, the CDR3 is TGTGCCAGCAGTTTAAGGCAGGCCTACCAAGAGACCCAGTACTTC.